The source of this T cell receptor beta chain is a study of cytomegalovirus exposure and HLA in healthy donors. The overall study: Assignment to the Caucasian-associated ancestry cluster applied to approximately 80% of the 350 to 500 genotyped donors.

13 Jbeta primers and 60 Vbeta primers were used for the PCR. Repertoires were generated with immunoSEQ multiplex PCR, while TCRdb's copy carries only in-frame clones and drops some. The data hold about 140,000 clones, with around 77% observed a single time. V lost 2 bases and J lost 4; bases outside the gene matches: 9. Germline-derived CDR1 and CDR2 are MNHNS and SASEGT. The CDR3 is 17 amino acids. This clone was seen a single time. Its antigen is not identified. General study findings and limits: The study recorded 150 to 200 TCR beta chains that were cytomegalovirus-associated. In all likelihood, a cluster of highly shared sequence variants was a sequencing artifact.

The chain carries TRBV6-1 and TRBJ2-1, with 9 bases aligning to TRBD2. The specimen sequenced was PBMCs. This receptor was obtained from a man aged 25-40 years in good health and CMV-seronegative. The CDR3 loop reads CASSEPGLAGKYNEQFF. DNA for the CDR3: TGTGCCAGCAGTGAACCGGGACTAGCAGGGAAATACAATGAGCAGTTCTTC.